This T cell receptor beta chain emerged from a study of OX40 agonist ivuxolimab in advanced cancers. In the study overall: One patient with hepatocellular carcinoma and two with cutaneous melanoma, three in all, had partial responses. Findings and limits, study-wide: Antigen specificity remained undetermined for the expanded peripheral T cells. Dosing at 0.1 to 3.0 mg/kg was accompanied by clonal expansion of CD4+ and CD8+ blood T cells by week 6. Near-lowest levels of clonal expansion characterized partial responders at 0.1-3.0 mg/kg.

CDR1 and CDR2 (germline): SGHNT, YENEEA. The CDR3 runs to 15 residues. V was pared by 3 bases and J by 7 bases, with 6 bases of the junction left unmatched. As for this clone: What it recognizes is unknown.

Measured with immunoSEQ multiplex PCR; TCRdb has only the in-frame clones, and not every one. Counted here are approximately 71,000 clones, 80% to 85% occurring once; the ten biggest clones make up around 0.84%. V and J are TRBV11-3 and TRBJ2-1; TRBD2 matches 10 bases. The receptor comes from an adult with an advanced solid tumor such as melanoma, head and neck, liver or kidney cancer. The material was CD4+ or CD8+ T cells sorted from blood, obtained in a trial of the OX40 agonist ivuxolimab. In DNA form, the CDR3 reads TGTGCCAGCAGCTTCAGCGGGAGGGCCCCTAATGAGCAGTTCTTC. Its protein product is CASSFSGRAPNEQFF. Full variable domain (missing parts from reference TRBV11-3 and TRBJ2-1): EAGVVQSPRYKIIEKKQPVAFWCNPISGHNTLYWYLQNLGQGPELLIRYENEEAVDDSQLPKDRFSAERLKGVDSTLKIQPAELGDSAVYLCASSFSGRAPNEQFFGPGTRLTVL.